Below are 32 T cell receptor beta chains sequenced from a single sample in a study of T-cell reconstitution after alpha-beta-depleted transplantation in children. The library targeted TCRbeta and was prepared with unique molecular identifiers. Each CDR3 protein is one row after TCRdb ran MiXCR on the PCR reads. The table records about 250,000 distinct CDR3 sequences, approximately 24% of them present only once. Sequences were derived from PBMCs, mostly from graft donor cells, sampled 360 days after TCRalphabeta/CD19-depleted stem cell transplant. Receptor source: a female patient aged 2-10 years who had a stem cell transplant for congenital amegakaryocytic thrombocytopenia, so the T cells may come from the graft donor.

The table lists this clonotype with a few counts. The rearrangement links TRBV12-3 or TRBV12-4 to TRBJ2-1; the D is unclear. Trimming took 7 bases from V and 2 from J, leaving 6 bases between them. This CDR3 is 12 amino acids long. The CDR3 protein is CASNLAYNEQFF. DNA for the CDR3: TGTGCCAGCAATCTGGCCTACAATGAGCAGTTCTTC.

This rearrangement joins TRBV28 to TRBJ2-2; unclear D gene. There are 16 residues in the CDR3. V was trimmed by 3 bases and J by 3 bases, leaving 14 bases between them. Germline lookup yields CDR1 MDHEN and CDR2 SYDVKM. The CDR3, as DNA: TGTGCCAGCAGTTTGGTCGGGTCGACTTACACCGGGGAGCTGTTTTTT. Its translation is CASSLVGSTYTGELFF.

This clonotype was detected only a few times. The chain employs TRBV20-1 and TRBJ1-1, with a tentative D call TRBD1 (6 bases). Per germline, CDR1 DFQATT and CDR2 SNEGSKA (reference sequence). The CDR3 sequence is 12 residues long. V lost 7 bases to trimming and J lost 4 bases, with 13 bases between them. In DNA form, the CDR3 reads TGCAGTGGCAGGGGATACCCCACTGAAGCTTTCTTT. This gives the protein CSGRGYPTEAFF.

This clonotype occurred a few times. This chain links TRBV29-1 with TRBJ2-7; 14 bases line up with TRBD2. V shed 5 bases and J 7 bases; nucleotides not matched to a gene: 13. The CDR3 sequence is 16 residues long. Germline V gene sequence: CDR1 SQVTM, CDR2 ANQGSEA. CDR3 region: CSVSSLGLAGAGEQYF. The CDR3 region has the DNA TGCAGCGTTTCTTCCCTGGGACTAGCGGGAGCTGGGGAGCAGTACTTC.

This clonotype showed up just a few times. The chain links TRBV28 to TRBJ2-7; 7 bases align to TRBD1. The junction had 9 bases not matched to a gene; V was cut back by 2 bases and J by 5 bases. The CDR3 loop spans 15 amino acids. Per germline, CDR1 MDHEN and CDR2 SYDVKM. The CDR3 nucleotides read TGTGCCAGCAGTTTAGCAGGGGGTCTGTTCGACGAGCAGTACTTC. Amino acid sequence: CASSLAGGLFDEQYF.

This chain joins TRBV12-3 or TRBV12-4 and TRBJ1-4; D perhaps matches TRBD1 (5 bases). The CDR3 has 14 amino acids. Trimming took off 7 bases at V and 5 bases at J, with 14 bases between the two ends. CDR3: CASTETAGNEKLFF. The CDR3 bases are TGTGCCAGCACCGAGACAGCAGGGAATGAAAAACTGTTTTTT.

This clonotype was detected only a few times. V is TRBV18 and J is TRBJ1-5, with 8 positions matching TRBD1. Germline CDR1 KGHSH, CDR2 LQKENI. V was pared by 6 bases and J by 6 bases, with 7 bases of the junction left unmatched. This CDR3 is built from 14 residues. The CDR3 sequence is CASSPDRGGQPQHF. The DNA of the CDR3 is TGTGCCAGCTCTCCTGACAGGGGCGGTCAGCCCCAGCATTTT. The whole variable domain, filled in from reference TRBV18 and TRBJ1-5, reads NAGVMQNPRHLVRRRGQEARLRCSPMKGHSHVYWYRQLPEEGLKFMVYLQKENIIDESGMPKERFSAEFPKEGPSILRIQQVVRGDSAAYFCASSPDRGGQPQHFGDGTRLSIL.

This clonotype has a handful of counts. CDR3 DNA: TGTGCCAGCGGCGGGACAGGATCTTACAATGAGCAGTTCTTC. This sequence encodes CASGGTGSYNEQFF. The rearrangement uses TRBV27 and TRBJ2-1; TRBD1 agrees at 8 bases. CDR1 MNHEY and CDR2 SMNVEV come from the germline V gene (reference sequence). The CDR3 length is 14 residues. V shed 8 bases, J shed 4 bases, and the junction held 7 bases outside the gene matches.

The sample holds one count of this clonotype. J is TRBJ2-7 and V is TRBV27; D is possibly TRBD1 (5 bases). Germline lookup yields CDR1 MNHEY and CDR2 SMNVEV (reference sequence). CDR3 length: 15 amino acids. Trimming pared 2 bases from V and 7 bases from J, leaving 18 bases between. The DNA for the CDR3 is TGTGCCAGCAGTTTAAACCAGGGTTCCCCTGGGGAGCAGTACTTC. Its translation: CASSLNQGSPGEQYF.

This chain connects TRBV7-2 to TRBJ2-1; D tentatively reads TRBD1 or TRBD2 (6 bases each). The CDR3 covers 14 residues. V was cut by 1 base and J by 15 bases, with 19 bases left in between. CDR1 SGHTA and CDR2 FQGNSA come from the germline V gene. CDR3 loop: CASSLEGGLDQRFF. As DNA, the CDR3 is TGTGCCAGCAGCTTAGAGGGGGGACTCGATCAAAGGTTCTTC.

This clonotype came up a few times. This chain links TRBV7-9 with TRBJ1-3; D is unresolved. Per germline, CDR1 SEHNR and CDR2 FQNEAQ (reference sequence). The CDR3 runs 17 residues. V was cut by 3 bases and J by 2 bases, with 17 bases left in between. The CDR3 nucleotides are TGTGCCAGCAGCTTTCGGCAGGAGCTATTCCCTGGAAACACCATATATTTT. Translating gives CASSFRQELFPGNTIYF.

With regard to this clonotype: A much larger clone lies a single base off, so this may be a read error. The chain recombines TRBV10-3 with TRBJ2-7, with D uncertain. The CDR3 consists of 13 residues. Germline assignment: CDR1 ENHRY and CDR2 SYGVKD. CDR3 protein: CAIREVGPYEHYF. The CDR3 nucleotides read TGTGCCATCAGGGAAGTGGGCCCCTACGAGCATTACTTC.

The chain has TRBV7-9 and TRBJ2-5; 10 bases are shared with TRBD1. The ends lost 5 bases at V and 1 base at J; junction bases unmatched: 4. Looked up from germline, CDR1 is SEHNR and CDR2 is FQNEAQ (reference sequence). This CDR3 has 15 residues. CDR3 DNA: TGTGCCAGCAGCGATCGGGACAGGGGCCAAGAGACCCAGTACTTC. It codes for CASSDRDRGQETQYF. The variable domain in full, completed from reference TRBV7-9 and TRBJ2-5, reads DTGVSQNPRHKITKRGQNVTFRCDPISEHNRLYWYRQTLGQGPEFLTYFQNEAQLEKSRLLSDRFSAERPKGSFSTLEIQRTEQGDSAMYLCASSDRDRGQETQYFGPGTRLLVL.

Regarding this clonotype: This may be a read error, as it is one base from a much larger clone. The CDR3 nucleotides read TGTGCCAGCGGCCGCACAGATACGCAGTGTTTT. Its protein product is CASGRTDTQCF. The rearrangement links TRBV28 to TRBJ2-3; unclear D gene. CDR1 is MDHEN, CDR2 SYDVKM, per germline. The CDR3 is 11 amino acids.

This clonotype was observed a handful of times. The chain employs TRBV5-1 and TRBJ1-4; unclear D gene. With 0 bases removed from V and 0 bases from J, the gap between germline ends came to 9 bases. Germline-derived CDR1 and CDR2 are SGHRS and YFSETQ. This CDR3 comprises 16 residues. The CDR3: CASSLAALATNEKLFF. DNA of the CDR3: TGCGCCAGCAGCTTGGCGGCCCTTGCAACTAATGAAAAACTGTTTTTT.

This clonotype has at least ten counts. This rearrangement joins TRBV28 to TRBJ2-7; 7 nucleotides line up with TRBD1. Germline V gives CDR1 MDHEN, CDR2 SYDVKM. There are 13 residues in the CDR3. V lost 6 bases to trimming and J lost 4 bases; unmatched junction nucleotides: 6. CDR3 amino acids: CASRRQGRYEQYF. The CDR3 DNA sequence: TGTGCCAGCAGAAGACAGGGACGGTACGAGCAGTACTTC.

The genes are TRBV27 and TRBJ2-7; D unresolved. The germline V and J ends were trimmed by 6 bases and 0 bases, with 9 bases remaining between them. The germline gives CDR1 MNHEY, CDR2 SMNVEV (reference sequence). The length of the CDR3 is 13 residues. This CDR3 is CASRRVSSYEQYF. The CDR3 DNA reads TGTGCCAGCAGACGCGTAAGCTCCTACGAGCAGTACTTC.

This CDR3 reads CASRPGTGRRYNSPLHF. Here the CDR3 DNA reads TGTGCCAGCAGACCCGGGACAGGGAGGCGCTATAATTCACCCCTCCACTTT. This chain connects TRBV12-3 or TRBV12-4 to TRBJ1-6; TRBD1 matches 9 bases. The CDR3 is made up of 17 amino acids. The V segment lost 6 bases and the J segment 3 bases; nucleotides outside the gene matches: 9.

The genes are TRBV12-3 or TRBV12-4 and TRBJ2-7; 8 bases are a match to TRBD1. The CDR3 consists of 14 residues. J gave up 9 bases and V 1 base, and 8 bases lay outside the gene matches. CDR3 protein: CASSLGTGKFGQYF. For the CDR3, the DNA is TGTGCCAGCAGTTTAGGGACAGGGAAGTTTGGGCAGTACTTC.

This clonotype was seen repeatedly, ten times or more. The chain joins TRBV7-3 to TRBJ2-2, with 9 bases that match TRBD1. After removal of 5 bases from V and 3 bases from J, the junction contained 4 bases not matched to a gene. The CDR3 has 15 amino acids. Germline CDR1 is SGHTA and CDR2 is FQGTGA. The CDR3 protein is CASSGRDRDTGELFF. The DNA for the CDR3 is TGTGCCAGCAGCGGCCGGGACAGGGACACCGGGGAGCTGTTTTTT.

This clonotype was observed a few times. The chain links TRBV5-1 to TRBJ2-5; TRBD1 might be the D (5 bases). Germline V gene data show CDR1 as SGHRS and CDR2 as YFSETQ. Trimming took 4 bases from V and 7 from J, leaving 20 bases between them. The CDR3 totals 15 residues. CDR3 in amino acids: CASSADSGQARTQYF. The CDR3 nucleotides read TGCGCCAGCAGCGCAGATTCAGGGCAGGCCAGGACCCAGTACTTC. The complete variable domain, with remaining parts taken from reference TRBV5-1 and TRBJ2-5, reads KAGVTQTPRYLIKTRGQQVTLSCSPISGHRSVSWYQQTPGQGLQFLFEYFSETQRNKGNFPGRFSGRQFSNSRSEMNVSTLELGDSALYLCASSADSGQARTQYFGPGTRLLVL.

This chain links TRBV5-5 with TRBJ2-7; D is perhaps TRBD1 (6 bases). The germline V and J ends were trimmed by 2 bases and 5 bases, with 14 bases remaining between them. This CDR3 contains 14 residues. Germline V gene data show CDR1 as SGHKS and CDR2 as YYEKEE (reference sequence). The CDR3 spells CASSFWGLEDEQYF. CDR3 DNA sequence: TGTGCCAGCAGCTTTTGGGGGCTCGAGGACGAGCAGTACTTC.

This CDR3 reads CASSSTTLRGPQADTQYF. CDR3 nucleotide sequence: TGTGCCAGCAGTTCCACTACTCTGCGGGGCCCGCAGGCAGATACGCAGTATTTT. This chain joins TRBV11-1 and TRBJ2-3; TRBD2 is a possible D gene (6 bases). V gave up 6 bases and J gave up 4 bases, with 26 bases separating them. The CDR3 has 18 amino acids. Germline V gene lookup returns CDR1 SGHAT and CDR2 FQDESV (reference sequence). The whole variable domain, filled in from reference TRBV11-1 and TRBJ2-3, reads EAEVAQSPRYKITEKSQAVAFWCDPISGHATLYWYRQILGQGPELLVQFQDESVVDDSQLPKDRFSAERLKGVDSTLKIQPAELGDSAMYLCASSSTTLRGPQADTQYFGPGTRLTVL.

This clonotype was seen more than once but under ten times. This chain links TRBV20-1 with TRBJ2-6, with TRBD1 matching 7 bases. Germline-derived CDR1 and CDR2 are DFQATT and SNEGSKA (reference sequence). V was clipped by 3 bases and J by 0 bases; unmatched bases: 5. This CDR3 spans 16 amino acids. The CDR3 spells CSARRGQTSGANVLTF. The CDR3 DNA is TGCAGTGCTAGGAGGGGACAGACCTCTGGGGCCAACGTCCTGACTTTC.

The chain links TRBV12-3 or TRBV12-4 to TRBJ1-1, with D possibly TRBD1 on 6 matching bases. The V and J ends lost 0 bases and 9 bases respectively, with 8 bases between them. The CDR3 covers 12 residues. This chain's CDR3 is CASSLAGQQAFF. The DNA of the CDR3 is TGTGCCAGCAGTTTAGCCGGACAGCAAGCTTTCTTT.

In this sample, this clonotype turned up a few times. The chain combines TRBV12-3 or TRBV12-4 with TRBJ2-7, with D possibly TRBD2 on 6 matching bases. V shed 6 bases and J shed 4 bases, with 13 bases lying between them. The CDR3 is 13 amino acids. In nucleotides, the CDR3 is TGTGCCAGCAGCCCGGGACTCGGGTACGAGCAGTACTTC. It yields the protein CASSPGLGYEQYF.

This chain connects TRBV9 to TRBJ1-2, with D possibly being TRBD1 (5 bases). This CDR3 is 16 amino acids long. Germline V gene lookup returns CDR1 SGDLS and CDR2 YYNGEE. Between the trimmed V and J ends, which lost 1 base and 0 bases, there was a span of 13 bases. CDR3 bases: TGTGCCAGCAGCGTATATTCGGGGGGGGCTAACTATGGCTACACCTTC. Its translation: CASSVYSGGANYGYTF.

The chain uses TRBV9 and TRBJ2-5; 14 bases are a match to TRBD2. The CDR3 loop spans 18 amino acids. V trimming: 4 bases; J trimming: 2 bases; junction bases outside the gene matches: 10. Germline CDR1 and CDR2: SGDLS and YYNGEE. CDR3: CASSTGLAGAKTQETQYF. DNA of the CDR3: TGTGCCAGCAGCACGGGACTAGCGGGGGCTAAAACACAAGAGACCCAGTACTTC.

The gene calls are TRBV7-4 and TRBJ2-5, with D possibly TRBD1 on 6 matching bases. The CDR3 has 14 residues. V lost 3 bases, J lost 3 bases, and 11 bases lay in between. The germline CDR1 and CDR2 sequences are SGHVT and SQSDAQ. The CDR3 loop reads CASSLNRVEETQYF. CDR3 DNA: TGTGCCAGCAGCTTGAACAGGGTCGAAGAGACCCAGTACTTC.

The table lists this clonotype with a few counts. The chain recombines TRBV29-1 with TRBJ2-3, with 7 nucleotides matching TRBD2. The CDR3 sequence is 20 residues long. Germline V gene sequence: CDR1 SQVTM, CDR2 ANQGSEA. V gave up 3 bases and J gave up 0 bases; unmatched junction bases: 21. In nucleotides, the CDR3 is TGCAGCGTTGAGGGTTGGGACCACGGGGAGGGTGCCGCTAGCACAGATACGCAGTATTTT. Amino acids: CSVEGWDHGEGAASTDTQYF.

This clonotype was detected only a few times. The V and J genes are TRBV29-1 and TRBJ2-1, with 8 bases fitting TRBD2. From germline, CDR1 is SQVTM and CDR2 ANQGSEA. The CDR3 totals 15 residues. V lost 4 bases and J lost 2; bases outside the gene matches: 7. CDR3 in DNA: TGCAGCGTTGCTTTCGGGGGGGGGCCCTACAATGAGCAGTTCTTC. It yields the protein CSVAFGGGPYNEQFF.

This clonotype was observed a few times. The chain employs TRBV7-8 and TRBJ2-5; no reliable D call. The CDR3 has 13 amino acids. Trimming took 2 bases from V and 5 from J, leaving 9 bases between them. Germline CDR1 and CDR2: SGHVS and FQNEAQ. Here the CDR3 reads CASSLTGMETQYF. CDR3 coding DNA: TGTGCCAGCAGCTTAACGGGTATGGAGACCCAGTACTTC.